This is a list of T cell receptor beta chains from one sample in a study of T cells in Graves' hyperthyroidism and ophthalmopathy. TCRdb re-called the multiplex PCR reads through MiXCR, storing one row per CDR3 protein. The sample records about 640,000 distinct CDR3 sequences, about 20% being singletons. The sample was blood. These receptors originate from a man aged 25 to 45 with Graves' ophthalmopathy. Each CDR3 is given with its conserved first and last residue. D genes are given only for firm matches. Part of the rows lack a size; the others show once, few, many or a class for expanded clones.

D: TRBD2
V: TRBV13
size: few
J: TRBJ2-7
DNA: TGTGCCAGCAGCCATAGCGGGAGGGTCTACGAGCAGTACTTC
CDR3: CASSHSGRVYEQYF

D: NA
V: TRBV28
size: many
J: TRBJ2-3
DNA: TGTGCCAGCAGTACTCCGCGGTTGGGGGGCTACACAGATACGCAGTATTTT
CDR3: CASSTPRLGGYTDTQYF

D: NA
V: TRBV19
size: NA
J: TRBJ2-6
DNA: TGTGCCAGTACCTCCTCGGGGGGCACTGGGGCCAACGTCCTGACTTTC
CDR3: CASTSSGGTGANVLTF

D: TRBD1
V: TRBV7-2
size: many
J: TRBJ1-1
DNA: TGTGCCAGCAGCTTAGGCAGGGGGAGGACTGAAGCTTTCTTT
CDR3: CASSLGRGRTEAFF

D: TRBD2
V: TRBV2
size: NA
J: TRBJ2-3
DNA: TGTGCCAGCAGGAGGACTAGCGGGACTTCTAAAGATACGCAGTATTTT
CDR3: CASRRTSGTSKDTQYF

D: NA
V: TRBV11-2
size: many
J: TRBJ2-7
DNA: TGTGCCAGCAGCTTAACCCCAGGGTTCCTACACGAGCAGTACTTC
CDR3: CASSLTPGFLHEQYF

D: NA
V: TRBV30
size: few
J: TRBJ1-6
DNA: TGTGCCTGGAGCGCCCGGCTGGATAATTCACCCCTCCACTTT
CDR3: CAWSARLDNSPLHF

D: NA
V: TRBV25-1
size: NA
J: TRBJ1-1
DNA: TGTGCCAGCAGTGAACGAGGAGGGAGGAACACTGAAGCTTTCTTT
CDR3: CASSERGGRNTEAFF

D: NA
V: TRBV11-2
size: NA
J: TRBJ2-5
DNA: TGTGCCAGCAGCCACGGACGGGTAAAAGAGACCCAGTACTTC
CDR3: CASSHGRVKETQYF

D: TRBD1
V: TRBV6-2/TRBV6-3
size: NA
J: TRBJ1-5
DNA: TGTGCCAGCAAGACAGGGGGCACTAGGGGGAATCAGCCCCAGCATTTT
CDR3: CASKTGGTRGNQPQHF

D: NA
V: TRBV27
size: few
J: TRBJ1-5
DNA: TGTGCCAGCAGTGCCTCATGGGGCCCATCGCCCCAGCATTTT
CDR3: CASSASWGPSPQHF

D: TRBD1
V: TRBV7-2
size: NA
J: TRBJ1-4
DNA: TGTGCCAGCAGCTTAAACAGGGGGCCAGATGAAAAACTGTTTTTT
CDR3: CASSLNRGPDEKLFF

D: NA
V: TRBV30
size: many
J: TRBJ2-7
DNA: TGTGCCTGGAATCTCGCACTAACCTACGAGCAGTACTTC
CDR3: CAWNLALTYEQYF

D: TRBD2
V: TRBV5-1
size: many
J: TRBJ2-3
DNA: TGCGCCAGCAGCTTGAGCCCGGGACTACCAGGGGATACGCAGTATTTT
CDR3: CASSLSPGLPGDTQYF

D: TRBD1
V: TRBV12-3/TRBV12-4
size: NA
J: TRBJ1-1
DNA: TGTGTCGGGGGCCGACAGGGCGCGGATGCTTTCTTT
CDR3: CVGGRQGADAFF

D: NA
V: TRBV11-2
size: many
J: TRBJ2-7
DNA: TGTGCCAGCAGCCCGATTAAGCGGGCGAGCTCCTACGAGCAGTACTTC
CDR3: CASSPIKRASSYEQYF

D: NA
V: TRBV30
size: many
J: TRBJ1-6
DNA: TGTGCCTGGAGTGTACAGTCTAATTCACCCCTCCACTTT
CDR3: CAWSVQSNSPLHF

D: NA
V: TRBV30
size: NA
J: TRBJ1-6
DNA: TGTGCCTGGGACAGGTTGTCCTCACCCCTCCACTTT
CDR3: CAWDRLSSPLHF

D: NA
V: TRBV4-2
size: NA
J: TRBJ2-5
DNA: TGTGCCAGCAGCCAAGAAAGGCGAGGGACCCAGTACTTC
CDR3: CASSQERRGTQYF

D: NA
V: TRBV2
size: NA
J: TRBJ2-1
DNA: TGTGCCAGCAGTGAAGAGGTGGGGGCTTTGTTCTTC
CDR3: CASSEEVGALFF

D: NA
V: TRBV11-2
size: many
J: TRBJ1-1
DNA: TGTGCCAGCAGCCCCGCTAGAAAGATTGGAAACACTGAAGCTTTCTTT
CDR3: CASSPARKIGNTEAFF

D: TRBD1
V: TRBV9
size: NA
J: TRBJ2-1
DNA: TGTGCCAGCAGCGTTACAGGGGGCAAGGATGAGCAGTTCTTC
CDR3: CASSVTGGKDEQFF

D: TRBD1
V: TRBV20-1
size: NA
J: TRBJ1-1
DNA: TGCAGTGTATCGCAGGGGGTACCTGAAGCTTTCTTT
CDR3: CSVSQGVPEAFF

D: TRBD1
V: TRBV6-5
size: NA
J: TRBJ1-4
DNA: TGTGCCAGCAGTTACTCTGGGACAGGGGCCGCAAAACTGTTTTTT
CDR3: CASSYSGTGAAKLFF

D: TRBD2
V: TRBV20-1
size: many
J: TRBJ2-3
DNA: TGCAGTGCTAGACTAGCGGGAGTTCATACGCAGTATTTT
CDR3: CSARLAGVHTQYF

D: NA
V: TRBV4-1
size: NA
J: TRBJ1-1
DNA: TGCGCCAGCAGCCAAGATACGACCCTTCGTAGCACTGAAGCTTTCTTT
CDR3: CASSQDTTLRSTEAFF

D: TRBD2
V: TRBV12-3/TRBV12-4
size: few
J: TRBJ2-7
DNA: TGTGCCAGCAGTGCTAGCGGGAGAAGCCACGAGCAGTACTTC
CDR3: CASSASGRSHEQYF

D: NA
V: TRBV20-1
size: many
J: TRBJ2-1
DNA: TGCAGTGCTAGAGAGGATGCGGCAAGCTCCTACAATGAGCAGTTCTTC
CDR3: CSAREDAASSYNEQFF

D: TRBD1
V: TRBV7-9
size: many
J: TRBJ2-1
DNA: TGTGCCAGCAGCTTAGCCCCGGGACAGGGGGCAGGTGAGCAGTTCTTC
CDR3: CASSLAPGQGAGEQFF

D: TRBD2
V: TRBV7-8
size: many
J: TRBJ2-7
DNA: TGTGCCAGCAGCCCCCTGACTAGCGGGCGTCCCTACGAGCAGTACTTC
CDR3: CASSPLTSGRPYEQYF

D: NA
V: TRBV5-1
size: NA
J: TRBJ1-6
DNA: TGCGCCAGCAGCTTGTTATATAGCTATAATTCACCCCTCCACTTT
CDR3: CASSLLYSYNSPLHF

D: NA
V: TRBV5-6
size: few
J: TRBJ2-7
DNA: TGTGCCAGCAGCCTAGGGGCACGTAACTACGAGCAGTACTTC
CDR3: CASSLGARNYEQYF

D: TRBD2
V: TRBV5-6
size: NA
J: TRBJ2-1
DNA: TGTGCCAGCAGCCCCCGGTGGGGCGGACTAGCGGACAATGAGCAGTTCTTC
CDR3: CASSPRWGGLADNEQFF

D: NA
V: TRBV5-5
size: few
J: TRBJ1-4
DNA: TGTGCCAGCAGCTTGTCAGGGAACGGTGAAAAACTGTTTTTT
CDR3: CASSLSGNGEKLFF

D: NA
V: TRBV2
size: few
J: TRBJ1-5
DNA: TGTGCCAGCAGTGAGCAGGGTCTAGGGCAGCCCCAGCATTTT
CDR3: CASSEQGLGQPQHF

D: TRBD2
V: TRBV4-3
size: NA
J: TRBJ2-1
DNA: TGCGCCAGCAGCCATCGACTAGCGGGCCCGAATGAGCAGTTCTTC
CDR3: CASSHRLAGPNEQFF

D: NA
V: TRBV7-9
size: NA
J: TRBJ2-1
DNA: TGTGCCAGCAGCTGGCAGGATAGGCCCTACAATGAGCAGTTCTTC
CDR3: CASSWQDRPYNEQFF

D: TRBD2
V: TRBV10-3
size: once
J: TRBJ2-3
DNA: TGTGCCGCCACCGGGACTAGCGGGGGCTTTGTGTATTTT
CDR3: CAATGTSGGFVYF

D: NA
V: TRBV30
size: NA
J: TRBJ1-2
DNA: TGTGCCTGGAGTACGAAGGGGCACTATGGCTACACCTTC
CDR3: CAWSTKGHYGYTF

D: NA
V: TRBV15
size: NA
J: TRBJ2-1
DNA: TGTGCCACCAGCAGAGGACAATGGGACTTTAACAATGAGCAGTTCTTC
CDR3: CATSRGQWDFNNEQFF

D: TRBD1
V: TRBV11-2
size: NA
J: TRBJ1-2
DNA: TGTGCCAGCAGTGCCCCAGGGACAGGGGTTAACTATGGCTACACCTTC
CDR3: CASSAPGTGVNYGYTF

D: NA
V: TRBV29-1
size: NA
J: TRBJ1-2
DNA: TGCAGCGTTGTCGGAGACGGAGGTAGCTATGGCTACACCTTC
CDR3: CSVVGDGGSYGYTF

D: TRBD1
V: TRBV6-2/TRBV6-3
size: NA
J: TRBJ2-4
DNA: TGTGCCAGCAGTTCCCTTCGGACAGGGGGTCACATTCAGTACTTC
CDR3: CASSSLRTGGHIQYF

D: NA
V: TRBV28
size: few
J: TRBJ1-5
DNA: TGTGCCAGCAGTTTTCCCGAGGGGGGACGCAATCAGCCCCAGCATTTT
CDR3: CASSFPEGGRNQPQHF

D: TRBD1
V: TRBV29-1
size: NA
J: TRBJ1-2
DNA: TGCAGCGTTCCTACCAGGGGGACGGACTATGGCTACACCTTC
CDR3: CSVPTRGTDYGYTF

D: NA
V: TRBV5-6
size: once
J: TRBJ2-2
DNA: TGTGCCAGCACCTACGGGACGGCCACCGGGGAGCTGTTTTTT
CDR3: CASTYGTATGELFF

D: NA
V: TRBV9
size: NA
J: TRBJ2-3
DNA: TGTGCCAGCAGCGTAGGCCCAGGGGCAACAGATACGCAGTATTTT
CDR3: CASSVGPGATDTQYF

D: NA
V: TRBV18
size: many
J: TRBJ2-1
DNA: TGTGCCAGCTCATCACAGTCCTGGGAGCAGTTCTTC
CDR3: CASSSQSWEQFF

D: NA
V: TRBV12-5
size: many
J: TRBJ2-1
DNA: TGTGCTAGCCTTACAAGGGGGGGAGGGCAGCATGAGCAGTTCTTC
CDR3: CASLTRGGGQHEQFF

D: TRBD1
V: TRBV28
size: few
J: TRBJ1-2
DNA: TGTGCCAGCAACTTCGGACAGGGAAACTATGGCTACACCTTC
CDR3: CASNFGQGNYGYTF

D: TRBD2
V: TRBV7-3
size: many
J: TRBJ2-2
DNA: TGTGCCAGCAGTTTGACTAGCGGAAACACCGGGGAGCTGTTTTTT
CDR3: CASSLTSGNTGELFF

D: NA
V: TRBV6-1
size: NA
J: TRBJ1-3
DNA: TGTGCCAGCAGTGAAGCGCTCCCCTACTCTGGAAACACCATATATTTT
CDR3: CASSEALPYSGNTIYF